These 30 T cell receptor beta chains came from one sample sequenced in a study of T cell responses to AZD1222 COVID-19 vaccine. Sequencing was performed with immunoSEQ multiplex PCR; in TCRdb, only in-frame clones are kept and a portion is missing. Of some 100,000 clones listed, under 90% are singletons. Specimen: peripheral blood, collected on day 0 of AZD1222 vaccination. Every receptor here comes from an adult in good health.

The rearrangement uses TRBV5-1 and TRBJ1-2, with D unresolved. There are 13 residues in the CDR3. V was clipped by 0 bases and J by 6 bases, with 9 bases between them. Germline V gene data show CDR1 as SGHRS and CDR2 as YFSETQ. This CDR3 reads CASSLAGPDGYTF. CDR3 bases: TGCGCCAGCAGCTTGGCCGGGCCAGATGGCTACACCTTC.

The chain is built from TRBV19 and TRBJ2-7; possibly TRBD1 for D (6 bases). Between the trimmed V and J ends, which lost 3 bases and 1 base, there was a span of 10 bases. CDR1 and CDR2 (germline): LNHDA, SQIVND (reference sequence). The CDR3 is 14 residues long. CDR3 in DNA: TGTGCCAGTAGTATCGGAGACAGGTCCTACGAGCAGTACTTC. It translates to CASSIGDRSYEQYF.

This clone is a singleton in its sample. This sequence joins TRBV28 and TRBJ1-2, with no clear D. Trimming took off 3 bases at V and 4 bases at J, with 6 bases between the two ends. The V gene's germline CDR1 is MDHEN and CDR2 SYDVKM. The CDR3 length is 12 residues. The CDR3 spells CASSLRVYGYTF. The CDR3 DNA reads TGTGCCAGCAGTTTGCGAGTCTATGGCTACACCTTC.

This clone was picked up a small number of times. The V call is TRBV3-1 (or the pseudogene TRBV3-2), the J call TRBJ1-1; D might be TRBD1 (5 bases). This CDR3 is built from 13 residues. Trimming shortened V by 7 bases and J by 2 bases, and 11 bases separated the two germline ends. Looked up from germline, CDR1 is LGHDT and CDR2 is YNNKEL (reference sequence). DNA of the CDR3: TGTGCCAGCACGATTCAGGGTAACACTGAAGCTTTCTTT. Amino acid sequence: CASTIQGNTEAFF.

The CDR3 here is CARSPGPLSYEQYF. DNA of the CDR3: TGTGCCAGAAGCCCCGGGCCCTTATCCTACGAGCAGTACTTC. The rearrangement links TRBV5-3 to TRBJ2-7, with D uncertain. TRBV5-3 is treated as an ORF (open reading frame) with a function not yet certain. There are 14 residues in the CDR3. The V end was cut by 4 bases, the J end by 1 base, with 12 bases between.

The chain couples TRBV5-1 to TRBJ2-5; possibly TRBD2 for D (5 bases). The CDR3 is 14 residues long. Trimming took off 5 bases at V and 2 bases at J, with 13 bases between the two ends. Germline lookup yields CDR1 SGHRS and CDR2 YFSETQ. Here the CDR3 DNA reads TGCGCCAGCAGTTCCGGGATCGTTCAAGAGACCCAGTACTTC. This codes for CASSSGIVQETQYF.

This clone was counted once. The chain recombines TRBV19 with TRBJ1-3; tentatively, D is TRBD1 (6 bases). The V gene lost 6 bases and the J gene lost 3 bases, with 15 bases spanning the gap. Germline V gene sequence: CDR1 LNHDA, CDR2 SQIVND (reference sequence). The CDR3 extends over 15 amino acids. The CDR3 nucleotides read TGTGCCAGTAGGGTACAGGGCTTTCTTGGAAACACCATATATTTT. Encoded protein: CASRVQGFLGNTIYF.

There are a few counts of this clone. The chain recombines TRBV12-5 with TRBJ1-2; 10 bases line up with TRBD1. The germline V gene encodes CDR1 LGHNT and CDR2 FRNRAP. Trimming removed 7 bases from V and 4 bases from J; junction bases left unmatched: 6. CDR3 length: 14 residues. The CDR3, as DNA: TGTGCTAGTGCCATGGGGGACAGGGGCTATGGCTACACCTTC. Protein sequence: CASAMGDRGYGYTF.

The CDR3 here is CASSFEGQGVGNTIYF. The CDR3 nucleotides are TGCGCCAGCAGCTTTGAGGGACAGGGTGTCGGAAACACCATATATTTT. The chain links TRBV5-1 to TRBJ1-3, with 9 nucleotides matching TRBD1. This CDR3 has 16 amino acids. The junction had 7 bases not matched to a gene; V was cut back by 2 bases and J by 4 bases. Germline-derived CDR1 and CDR2 are SGHRS and YFSETQ.

This clone was seen only once. This chain links TRBV19 with TRBJ1-5; unclear D gene. Trimming took 3 bases from V and 5 from J, leaving 11 bases between them. The germline V gene encodes CDR1 LNHDA and CDR2 SQIVND (reference sequence). This CDR3 is 14 amino acids long. The CDR3 bases are TGTGCCAGTAGTATGGGAGGGATGGATCAGCCCCAGCATTTT. Its translation: CASSMGGMDQPQHF.

There are a few counts of this clone. The chain employs TRBV5-1 and TRBJ1-5; tentatively, D is TRBD1 (6 bases). V was pared by 4 bases and J by 2 bases, with 7 bases between. From germline, CDR1 is SGHRS and CDR2 YFSETQ. This CDR3 contains 13 residues. CDR3 coding DNA: TGCGCCAGCAGCCGGACAGGCAATCAGCCCCAGCATTTT. Its translation: CASSRTGNQPQHF.

The chain uses TRBV29-1 and TRBJ2-2; TRBD2 agrees at 9 bases. CDR1 is SQVTM and CDR2 is ANQGSEA in the germline V gene. The CDR3 is 13 residues long. J gave up 4 bases and V 7 bases, and 4 bases lay outside the gene matches. CDR3 protein: CSAKAGGTGELFF. CDR3 DNA sequence: TGCAGCGCCAAAGCGGGAGGCACCGGGGAGCTGTTTTTT.

CDR3 in DNA: TGTGCCAGCAGCCCTAACACAGGGGGCGCGGGTGGAAACACCATATATTTT. Protein product: CASSPNTGGAGGNTIYF. The chain links TRBV3-1 (or the pseudogene TRBV3-2) to TRBJ1-3; 9 bases are a match to TRBD1. Germline V lookup: CDR1 LGHDT, CDR2 YNNKEL (reference sequence). The CDR3 is made up of 17 amino acids. V shed 4 bases and J 3 bases; nucleotides not matched to a gene: 10.

This clone was seen just once. The chain recombines TRBV9 with TRBJ1-5; 10 bases agree with TRBD1. The CDR3 is 17 residues long. Germline V CDR1 and CDR2: SGDLS, YYNGEE. The trim removed 5 bases at V and 6 bases at J, leaving 14 bases unmatched. The CDR3 here is CASRKGLAGQGIQPQHF. CDR3 DNA: TGTGCCAGCAGGAAGGGTCTCGCGGGACAGGGGATTCAGCCCCAGCATTTT.

V is TRBV7-8 and J is TRBJ2-3; D tentatively fits TRBD1 or TRBD2 (5 bases each). The CDR3 has 15 residues. Germline loops: CDR1 SGHVS, CDR2 FQNEAQ. With 1 base removed from V and 5 bases from J, the gap between germline ends came to 13 bases. The CDR3 here is CASSLEGARGDTQYF. CDR3 DNA sequence: TGTGCCAGCAGCTTAGAAGGGGCCCGGGGAGATACGCAGTATTTT. The full variable domain, its missing parts supplied by reference TRBV7-8 and TRBJ2-3, is GAGVSQSPRYKVAKRGQDVALRCDPISGHVSLFWYQQALGQGPEFLTYFQNEAQLDKSGLPSDRFFAERPEGSVSTLKIQRTQQEDSAVYLCASSLEGARGDTQYFGPGTRLTVL.

This clone was recorded a few times. The rearrangement links TRBV9 to TRBJ1-1, with 9 bases lining up with TRBD1. Trimming at V came to 3 bases and at J to 4 bases, leaving 7 bases not matched to a gene. The CDR3 is 15 residues long. Germline CDR1 reads SGDLS; CDR2 reads YYNGEE. The CDR3 spells CASSAGQGGLTEAFF. In DNA form, the CDR3 reads TGTGCCAGCAGCGCGGGACAGGGAGGCCTCACTGAAGCTTTCTTT.

This clone has more than one count but fewer than ten. The chain couples TRBV7-2 to TRBJ1-2; 10 bases are shared with TRBD1. Germline CDR1 SGHTA, CDR2 FQGNSA. Losses at the gene ends were 5 bases for V and 2 bases for J; bases not matched to a gene: 11. This CDR3 comprises 17 residues. The CDR3 coding sequence is TGTGCCAGCAGCCCCGACAGGGGGCGGACAAAGAACTATGGCTACACCTTC. Translation: CASSPDRGRTKNYGYTF. Variable domain in full (rest from reference TRBV7-2 and TRBJ1-2): GAGVSQSPSNKVTEKGKDVELRCDPISGHTALYWYRQSLGQGLEFLIYFQGNSAPDKSGLPSDRFSAERTGGSVSTLTIQRTQQEDSAVYLCASSPDRGRTKNYGYTFGSGTRLTVV.

The chain recombines TRBV2 with TRBJ1-5; 7 bases agree with TRBD1. The ends lost 6 bases at V and 3 bases at J; junction bases unmatched: 8. The CDR3 contains 15 residues. Germline values: CDR1 SNHLY, CDR2 FYNNEI. The CDR3 nucleotides are TGTGCCAGCAGCGATATAGGACAGGCCAATCAGCCCCAGCATTTT. Protein: CASSDIGQANQPQHF. The full variable domain, with the rest looked up from reference TRBV2 and TRBJ1-5, is EPEVTQTPSHQVTQMGQEVILRCVPISNHLYFYWYRQILGQKVEFLVSFYNNEISEKSEIFDDQFSVERPDGSNFTLKIRSTKLEDSAMYFCASSDIGQANQPQHFGDGTRLSIL.

V and J are TRBV5-6 and TRBJ1-1; D is unclear. Per the germline V gene, CDR1 is SGHDT and CDR2 is YYEEEE. The CDR3 is 13 amino acids. Trimming took 4 bases from V and 8 from J, leaving 15 bases between them. The CDR3 DNA reads as TGTGCCAGCAGCCATCGGGCGGGGAGGGAAGCTTTCTTT. This gives the protein CASSHRAGREAFF.

This clone was found a few times. The rearrangement joins TRBV6-1 to TRBJ1-1; the D is unclear. Looked up from germline, CDR1 is MNHNS and CDR2 is SASEGT. CDR3 length: 13 amino acids. Trimming took 2 bases from V and 0 from J, leaving 4 bases between them. The CDR3 DNA reads TGTGCCAGCAGTGAATCTTTGAACACTGAAGCTTTCTTT. It specifies CASSESLNTEAFF.

The chain has TRBV19 and TRBJ1-4, with D tentatively TRBD1 (6 bases). The CDR3 length is 14 residues. CDR1 and CDR2 from the germline V gene are LNHDA and SQIVND (reference sequence). V gave up 6 bases and J gave up 7 bases, with 15 bases separating them. The CDR3 is CASRSTGSSEKLFF. In DNA, the CDR3 is TGTGCCAGTAGGTCGACAGGCTCCTCTGAAAAACTGTTTTTT. The full variable domain, its missing parts supplied by reference TRBV19 and TRBJ1-4, is DGGITQSPKYLFRKEGQNVTLSCEQNLNHDAMYWYRQDPGQGLRLIYYSQIVNDFQKGDIAEGYSVSREKKESFPLTVTSAQKNPTAFYLCASRSTGSSEKLFFGSGTQLSVL.

The rearrangement joins TRBV10-3 to TRBJ1-1, with 9 bases identical to TRBD1. CDR3 size: 14 residues. Losses at the gene ends were 6 bases for V and 3 bases for J; bases not matched to a gene: 5. Germline V gives CDR1 ENHRY, CDR2 SYGVKD. CDR3 in DNA: TGTGCCATCAGGGGGGACAGGGCGGACACTGAAGCTTTCTTT. Amino acid sequence: CAIRGDRADTEAFF.

The chain employs TRBV2 and TRBJ1-1; 11 bases fit TRBD1. CDR1 and CDR2 from the germline V gene are SNHLY and FYNNEI. V lost 4 bases and J lost 0; bases outside the gene matches: 1. The length of the CDR3 is 15 residues. This CDR3 reads CASSGTGGLNTEAFF. In DNA form, the CDR3 reads TGTGCCAGCAGTGGGACAGGGGGCTTGAACACTGAAGCTTTCTTT.

The chain recombines TRBV9 with TRBJ2-3; TRBD1 is a possible D gene (5 bases). The CDR3 spans 18 residues. Per the germline V gene, CDR1 is SGDLS and CDR2 is YYNGEE. V lost 1 base and J lost 2, with 20 bases in between. CDR3 nucleotide sequence: TGTGCCAGCAGCGTATATGGGGCAGGGCTTGGGTCCACAGATACGCAGTATTTT. It codes for CASSVYGAGLGSTDTQYF.

This clone was seen a few times. The chain joins TRBV6-5 to TRBJ2-7; no clear D. The germline V gene has CDR1 MNHEY and CDR2 SVGAGI. This CDR3 is 12 amino acids long. V was shortened by 6 bases and J by 1 base, with 7 bases between the two germline ends. The CDR3 region has the DNA TGTGCCAGCAGATTACAGTCCTACGAGCAGTACTTC. Its translation: CASRLQSYEQYF.

The sample holds a few counts of this clone. The CDR3 sequence: CASSQRYRAEAFF. The CDR3 nucleotides read TGTGCCAGCAGCCAACGGTACAGGGCCGAAGCTTTCTTT. V gene TRBV14 combines with J gene TRBJ1-1; maybe TRBD1 (6 bases). The V gene lost 2 bases and the J gene lost 8 bases, with 12 bases spanning the gap. This CDR3 is built from 13 residues. Germline loops: CDR1 SGHDN, CDR2 FVKESK. Full variable domain (outside the CDR3, taken from reference TRBV14 and TRBJ1-1): EAGVTQFPSHSVIEKGQTVTLRCDPISGHDNLYWYRRVMGKEIKFLLHFVKESKQDESGMPNNRFLAERTGGTYSTLKVQPAELEDSGVYFCASSQRYRAEAFFGQGTRLTVV.

On this clone: No conserved phenylalanine or tryptophan ends this CDR3, so it is likely a read error. Because the CDR3's place on the DNA is in doubt, the DNA is left out and the CDR3 is given as listed by TCRdb. The chain couples TRBV24-1 to TRBJ1-2. A total of 10 residues make up the CDR3, ends included. CDR1 is KGHDR, CDR2 SFDVKD, per germline. CDR3 protein: CATSDLPPVN.

The V call is TRBV6-5, the J call TRBJ1-5, with 8 bases matching TRBD1. The CDR3 sequence is 14 residues long. Trimming removed 6 bases from V and 5 bases from J; junction bases left unmatched: 6. Germline V gene sequence: CDR1 MNHEY, CDR2 SVGAGI. DNA for the CDR3: TGTGCCAGCAGGACAGGGGCGGGGGATCAGCCCCAGCATTTT. Its translation is CASRTGAGDQPQHF.

V usage is TRBV5-6 and J usage is TRBJ1-1; perhaps TRBD1 as D (5 bases). This CDR3 contains 15 residues. V was clipped by 1 base and J by 1 base, with 11 bases between them. The V gene's germline CDR1 is SGHDT and CDR2 YYEEEE. CDR3: CASSLRGLTNTEAFF. The CDR3 DNA reads as TGTGCCAGCAGCTTGCGGGGCTTGACGAACACTGAAGCTTTCTTT.

This chain uses TRBV7-9 with TRBJ2-7; 12 nucleotides line up with TRBD2. CDR3 length: 15 residues. Germline CDR1 reads SEHNR; CDR2 reads FQNEAQ (reference sequence). The V segment lost 2 bases and the J segment 6 bases; nucleotides outside the gene matches: 5. In nucleotides, the CDR3 is TGTGCCAGCAGCTTATACGAGACTAGCGGGGGCGAGCAGTACTTC. Translating gives CASSLYETSGGEQYF.